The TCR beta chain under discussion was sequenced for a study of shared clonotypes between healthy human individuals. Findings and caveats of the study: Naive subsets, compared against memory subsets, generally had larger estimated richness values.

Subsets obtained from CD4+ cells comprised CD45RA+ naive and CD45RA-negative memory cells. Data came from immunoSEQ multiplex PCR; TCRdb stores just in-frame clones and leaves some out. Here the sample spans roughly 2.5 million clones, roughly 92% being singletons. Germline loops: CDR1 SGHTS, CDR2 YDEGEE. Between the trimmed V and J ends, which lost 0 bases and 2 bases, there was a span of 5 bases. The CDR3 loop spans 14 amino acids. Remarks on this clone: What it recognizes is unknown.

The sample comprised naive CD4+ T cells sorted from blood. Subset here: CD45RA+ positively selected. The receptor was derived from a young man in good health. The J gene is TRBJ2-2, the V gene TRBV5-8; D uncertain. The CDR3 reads CASSLDSNTGELFF. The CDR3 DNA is TGTGCCAGCAGCTTGGACAGCAACACCGGGGAGCTGTTTTTT.